This T cell receptor (beta chain) was identified during a study of lymphopenia after photon versus proton radiotherapy. This clone was detected only once. Its specificity is not known. Overall study findings and caveats: Relative stability marked proton patients; photon patients lost diversity and naive cells. After lymphocyte nadir, photon-treated repertoires showed oligoclonal expansion, especially CD8+ Temra.

The table came from immunoSEQ multiplex PCR; TCRdb's copy has only in-frame clones and leaves some out. The repertoire has 65,000 to 90,000 clones, 85% to 95% of them found once; the top ten carry over 2%. Germline CDR1 reads LNHDA; CDR2 reads SQIVND (reference sequence). The CDR3 extends over 13 amino acids. V trimming: 7 bases; J trimming: 8 bases; junction bases outside the gene matches: 8. This chain connects TRBV19 to TRBJ2-1; 7 bases agree with TRBD2. Sequencing was performed on peripheral blood, taken from a patient treated with photon-based radiotherapy. This TCR was sampled from a woman aged 35 to 49 with cholangiocarcinoma. The CDR3 DNA reads as TGTGCCAGTATGAACCTAGCGGCTCATGAGCAGTTCTTC. Residues: CASMNLAAHEQFF.